Here is one T cell receptor (beta chain) with its context. Its antigen is unknown. The input lacks base qualities; no much larger clone sits a single base away. This sample was taken from a study of blood T cell repertoires in COVID-19 (dated by TCRdb to the early 2020s). For context, the study as a whole: Samples covering the acute and convalescent phases of COVID-19 were provided by collaborators in the United States, Italy and Spain. The material from the prospective study consisted of cDNA or gDNA derived from T cells, B-cell-depleted T cells, or PBMCs. HLA class I and class II types, where available, came from metadata supplied by the sample provider rather than from assay-based typing. The repertoires were released in a freely available public database intended as a resource for research on the immune response to SARS-CoV-2. Subjects who had been exposed to COVID-19, were actively infected with it, or had recovered from it provided the deeply sampled blood TCRbeta repertoires that made up the dataset. The samples were drawn from two sources: the first 160 participants of the ongoing ImmuneRACE study, and 1,000 to 1,500 subjects contributed by 6 global collaborators. A de-identified subject ID, COVID-19 status, age in years and sex were almost always included in the sample metadata.

The investigation overall reported the following: Clinical and demographic metadata were provided uncurated, with the amount varying by source and participant.

TCRbeta CDR3 regions were amplified from genomic DNA by means of the immunoSEQ Assay, a bias-controlled multiplex PCR. The paper's processing steps were these. The number of nucleated cells in each sample was estimated from the amplification of reference gene primers within the assay. Sequence reads were collapsed and filtered to measure the absolute abundance of every unique TCRbeta CDR3 rearrangement. For each sample, productive Simpson clonality was calculated as the square root of Simpson's diversity index over productive rearrangements. TCRdb limited this immuneACCESS table to in-frame rearrangements with V and J called. A share of clones is missing; checked studies link under half to unresolved V genes, and the rest is unexplained. V and J calls and clone size are those listed in that table; D and trimming were worked out from the DNA. The sample table lists roughly 220,000 clones, 80% to 85% of them with a count of one. The ten largest clones take up 2% to 2.5% of the sample.

The collaborating institutions used their own protocols to collect whole blood in K2EDTA tubes. For TCRbeta analysis, collaborators shipped samples in one of three forms: frozen whole blood, isolated PBMCs, or DNA extracted from either of those sample types. Including the terminal cysteine and phenylalanine, the CDR3 comprises 17 residues. The entry retains the CDR3 DNA only, 51 bases that are in frame from base 1. The germline V gene sets CDR1 to KGHSH and CDR2 to LQKENI. Germline trimming amounts to 0 bases on V and 3 bases on J, with 3 as the count of junction bases outside the gene matches. Recombination connected TRBV18 to TRBJ2-2, with 11 middle bases fitting TRBD2. This receptor was identified in a woman aged 55-75 years with acute or convalescent COVID-19. The sequencing input was peripheral blood. CDR3 region: CASSPPLAGGHTGELFF. Read as DNA, the sequence is TGTGCCAGCTCACCACCGCTAGCGGGGGGACACACCGGGGAGCTGTTTTTT. Outside the CDR3, residues come from the reference TRBV18 and TRBJ2-2 proteins, so the full variable domain is: NAGVMQNPRHLVRRRGQEARLRCSPMKGHSHVYWYRQLPEEGLKFMVYLQKENIIDESGMPKERFSAEFPKEGPSILRIQQVVRGDSAAYFCASSPPLAGGHTGELFFGEGSRLTVL.